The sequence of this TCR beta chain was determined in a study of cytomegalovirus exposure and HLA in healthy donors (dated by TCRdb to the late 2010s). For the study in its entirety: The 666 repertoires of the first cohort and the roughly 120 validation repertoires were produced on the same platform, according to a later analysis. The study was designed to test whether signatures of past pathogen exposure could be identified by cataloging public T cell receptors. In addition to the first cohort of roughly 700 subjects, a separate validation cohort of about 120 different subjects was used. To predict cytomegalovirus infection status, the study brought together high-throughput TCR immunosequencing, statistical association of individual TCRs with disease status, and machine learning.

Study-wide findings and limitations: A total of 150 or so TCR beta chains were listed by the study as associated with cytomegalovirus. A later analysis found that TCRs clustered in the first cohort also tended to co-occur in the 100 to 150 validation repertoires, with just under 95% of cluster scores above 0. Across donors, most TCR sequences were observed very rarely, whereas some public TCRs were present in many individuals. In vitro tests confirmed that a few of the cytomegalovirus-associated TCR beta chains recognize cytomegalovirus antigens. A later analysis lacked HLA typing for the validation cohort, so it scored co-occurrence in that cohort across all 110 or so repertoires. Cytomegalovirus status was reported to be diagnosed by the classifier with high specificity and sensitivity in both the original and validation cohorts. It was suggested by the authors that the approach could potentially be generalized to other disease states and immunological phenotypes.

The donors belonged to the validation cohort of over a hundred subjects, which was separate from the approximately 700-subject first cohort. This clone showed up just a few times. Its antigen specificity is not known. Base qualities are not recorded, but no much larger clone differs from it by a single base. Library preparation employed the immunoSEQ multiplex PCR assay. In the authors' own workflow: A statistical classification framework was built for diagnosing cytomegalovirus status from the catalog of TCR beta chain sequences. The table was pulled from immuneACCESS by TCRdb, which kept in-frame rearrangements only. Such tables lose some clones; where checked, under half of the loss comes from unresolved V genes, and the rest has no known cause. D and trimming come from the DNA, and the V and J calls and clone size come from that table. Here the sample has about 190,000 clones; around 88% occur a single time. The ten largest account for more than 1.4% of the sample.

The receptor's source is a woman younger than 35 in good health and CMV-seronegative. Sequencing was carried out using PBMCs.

The CDR3 region has the sequence CASSLEPGGYYGYTF. The DNA is as follows: TGTGCCAGCAGCTTAGAACCGGGGGGCTACTATGGCTACACCTTC. The rearrangement combines TRBV11-2 with TRBJ1-2; the best D guess is TRBD1, with 6 bases matching. The germline ends are 11 bases apart after V is trimmed by 0 bases and J by 3 bases. The CDR1 and CDR2 encoded by the germline V gene are SGHAT and FQNNGV. The CDR3 sequence holds 15 residues, the cysteine and phenylalanine included. Here the CDR3 DNA is all that survives: 45 bases in frame from base 1.